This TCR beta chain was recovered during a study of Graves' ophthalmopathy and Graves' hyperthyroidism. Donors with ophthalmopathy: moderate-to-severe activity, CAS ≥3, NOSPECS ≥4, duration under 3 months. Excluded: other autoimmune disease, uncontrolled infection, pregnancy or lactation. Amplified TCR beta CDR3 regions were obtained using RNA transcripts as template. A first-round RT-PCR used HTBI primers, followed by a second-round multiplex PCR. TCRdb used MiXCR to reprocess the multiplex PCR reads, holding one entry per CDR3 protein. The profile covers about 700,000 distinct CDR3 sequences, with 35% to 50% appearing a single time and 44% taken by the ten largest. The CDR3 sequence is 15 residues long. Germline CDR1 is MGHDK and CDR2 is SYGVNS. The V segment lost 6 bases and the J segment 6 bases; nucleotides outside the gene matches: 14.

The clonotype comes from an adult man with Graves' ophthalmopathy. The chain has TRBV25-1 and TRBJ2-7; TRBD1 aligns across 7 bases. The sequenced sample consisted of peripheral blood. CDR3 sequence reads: CASSHWTGLSGEQYF. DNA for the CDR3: TGTGCCAGCAGCCACTGGACAGGCCTCTCGGGCGAGCAGTACTTC.